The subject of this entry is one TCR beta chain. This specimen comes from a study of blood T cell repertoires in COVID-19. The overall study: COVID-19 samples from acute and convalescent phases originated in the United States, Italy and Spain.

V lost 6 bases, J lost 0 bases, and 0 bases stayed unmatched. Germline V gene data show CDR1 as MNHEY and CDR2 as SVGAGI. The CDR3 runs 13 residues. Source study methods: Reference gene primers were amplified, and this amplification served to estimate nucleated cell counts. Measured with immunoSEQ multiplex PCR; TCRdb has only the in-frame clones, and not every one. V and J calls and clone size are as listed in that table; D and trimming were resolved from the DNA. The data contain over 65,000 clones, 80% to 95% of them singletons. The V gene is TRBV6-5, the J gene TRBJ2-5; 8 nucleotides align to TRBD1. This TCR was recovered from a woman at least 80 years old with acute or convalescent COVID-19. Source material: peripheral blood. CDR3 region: CASRDRDQETQYF. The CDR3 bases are TGTGCCAGCAGGGACAGGGACCAAGAGACCCAGTACTTC.